The TCR beta chain described here comes from a study of molecular identifiers for immune sequencing clone quantification. This clonotype was counted ten times or more. Germline assignment: CDR1 SQVTM and CDR2 ANQGSEA. V lost 0 bases and J lost 10; bases outside the gene matches: 9. This CDR3 spans 14 amino acids. One entry per CDR3 protein, called by TCRdb with MiXCR from the PCR reads. The sample carries about 640,000 distinct CDR3 sequences, nearly 20% recorded once. The rearrangement uses TRBV29-1 and TRBJ2-1; 7 bases align to TRBD2. The sample was naive CD8+ T cells from blood, with Jurkat cell RNA spiked in. Subset noted: FACS-sorted CD8+CD4-CCR7+CD45RA+ naive T cells. The sequence was collected from a human donor in good health. Some libraries in this study had Jurkat cell RNA spiked in. The CDR3 loop reads CSVEDGGRVFEQFF. As DNA, the CDR3 is TGCAGCGTTGAAGATGGAGGGAGGGTATTCGAGCAGTTCTTC.